These 25 T cell receptor beta chains were sequenced from one sample in a study of blood T cell repertoires in COVID-19. Produced via immunoSEQ multiplex PCR; TCRdb's table is partial and in-frame only. Of under 170,000 clones listed, about nine tenths are singletons. Sequencing input: peripheral blood. The receptor set was obtained from a woman aged 55-70 years with active or convalescent COVID-19.

This clone appeared once. V usage is TRBV19 and J usage is TRBJ1-1; 11 nucleotides align to TRBD1. The CDR3 sequence is 15 residues long. V shed 5 bases and J 6 bases; nucleotides not matched to a gene: 8. Germline loops: CDR1 LNHDA, CDR2 SQIVND (reference sequence). The CDR3 DNA reads as TGTGCCAGTAGTCCCAGGACAGGGGGCGCGGCTGAAGCTTTCTTT. It is translated as CASSPRTGGAAEAFF.

This chain links TRBV5-1 with TRBJ2-1; 9 nucleotides agree with TRBD1. The CDR3 has 13 amino acids. Germline-derived CDR1 and CDR2 are SGHRS and YFSETQ. The V gene end was trimmed by 6 bases and the J gene end by 9 bases; junction bases not matched to a gene: 7. This CDR3 reads CASTQTGGGEQFF. CDR3 DNA sequence: TGCGCCAGCACCCAAACAGGGGGCGGTGAGCAGTTCTTC.

CDR3 residues: CASSGGTAYSSYNEQFF. The CDR3 DNA reads TGCGCCAGCAGCGGGGGGACAGCCTACAGCTCCTACAATGAGCAGTTCTTC. V is TRBV5-1 and J is TRBJ2-1; D perhaps matches TRBD1 (7 bases). Germline V gene data show CDR1 as SGHRS and CDR2 as YFSETQ. This CDR3 has 17 amino acids. V gave up 4 bases and J gave up 0 bases, with 17 bases separating them.

The chain employs TRBV5-1 and TRBJ2-5, with no clear D. The germline V and J ends were trimmed by 4 bases and 5 bases, with 9 bases remaining between them. The CDR3 spans 12 residues. Germline V CDR1 and CDR2: SGHRS, YFSETQ. The CDR3 DNA sequence: TGCGCCAGCAGCGAAACGCGGGAGACCCAGTACTTC. This translates into CASSETRETQYF. Complete variable domain (other parts from reference TRBV5-1 and TRBJ2-5): KAGVTQTPRYLIKTRGQQVTLSCSPISGHRSVSWYQQTPGQGLQFLFEYFSETQRNKGNFPGRFSGRQFSNSRSEMNVSTLELGDSALYLCASSETRETQYFGPGTRLLVL.

This clone occurred a few times. The chain links TRBV7-8 to TRBJ2-2; 7 positions match TRBD1. V was clipped by 5 bases and J by 0 bases; unmatched bases: 12. CDR1 and CDR2 from the germline V gene are SGHVS and FQNEAQ. This CDR3 contains 18 residues. The CDR3 region has the DNA TGTGCCAGCAGCAGGTCCTACAGGGGTCCCTCGAACACCGGGGAGCTGTTTTTT. Protein: CASSRSYRGPSNTGELFF.

The chain is built from TRBV29-1 and TRBJ1-3; D not certain. This CDR3 has 11 amino acids. The V gene's germline CDR1 is SQVTM and CDR2 ANQGSEA. Between the trimmed V and J ends, which lost 7 bases and 2 bases, there was a span of 6 bases. DNA of the CDR3: TGCAGCGGAGGCGCTGGAAACACCATATATTTT. It encodes CSGGAGNTIYF. The full variable domain, completed using reference TRBV29-1 and TRBJ1-3, is SAVISQKPSRDICQRGTSLTIQCQVDSQVTMMFWYRQQPGQSLTLIATANQGSEATYESGFVIDKFPISRPNLTFSTLTVSNMSPEDSSIYLCSGGAGNTIYFGEGSWLTVV.

This sequence joins TRBV2 and TRBJ2-5; 9 bases are a match to TRBD1. This CDR3 contains 13 residues. Per the germline V gene, CDR1 is SNHLY and CDR2 is FYNNEI. V was clipped by 4 bases and J by 4 bases; unmatched bases: 1. CDR3 nucleotide sequence: TGTGCCAGCAGTGGGACAGGGGTAGAGACCCAGTACTTC. It translates to CASSGTGVETQYF.

This chain connects TRBV5-1 to TRBJ2-5, with D possibly being TRBD1 (5 bases). The CDR3 runs to 13 residues. Germline V gene lookup returns CDR1 SGHRS and CDR2 YFSETQ. V lost 1 base to trimming and J lost 5 bases, with 9 bases between them. CDR3 sequence (DNA): TGCGCCAGCAGCTTGTCAGGGTGGGAGACCCAGTACTTC. This gives the protein CASSLSGWETQYF.

In this sample, this clone turned up a few times. This rearrangement joins TRBV11-2 to TRBJ2-7, with D hard to call. Germline V gives CDR1 SGHAT, CDR2 FQNNGV. V gave up 4 bases and J gave up 5 bases, with 12 bases separating them. The length of the CDR3 is 13 residues. CDR3 bases: TGTGCCAGCAGCTCCCCAGCTAGGAACGAGCAGTACTTC. Protein product: CASSSPARNEQYF.

J is TRBJ1-1 and V is TRBV5-1; TRBD1 is a possible D gene (5 bases). The length of the CDR3 is 16 residues. The germline CDR1 and CDR2 sequences are SGHRS and YFSETQ. Trimming cost V 5 bases and J 1 base, with 18 bases left between them. The CDR3 region has the DNA TGCGCCAGCAGTTCCGGCCAGGGAGGACCGAACACTGAAGCTTTCTTT. This translates into CASSSGQGGPNTEAFF.

The V and J genes are TRBV19 and TRBJ2-2, with TRBD2 matching 11 bases. This CDR3 contains 18 residues. J lost 4 bases, V lost 4 bases, and 11 bases had no gene match. Germline-derived CDR1 and CDR2 are LNHDA and SQIVND (reference sequence). This CDR3 is CASSKTSGTSGSTGELFF. CDR3 bases: TGTGCCAGTAGTAAAACATCCGGGACTAGCGGAAGCACCGGGGAGCTGTTTTTT.

CDR3 protein: CASSLRGAAFF. The DNA for the CDR3 is TGTGCCAGCAGCTTACGGGGGGCAGCTTTCTTT. The rearrangement joins TRBV7-2 to TRBJ1-1; possibly TRBD1 for D (6 bases). V lost 2 bases to trimming and J lost 10 bases, with 8 bases between them. Germline assignment: CDR1 SGHTA and CDR2 FQGNSA. The CDR3 contains 11 residues.

The chain joins TRBV7-2 to TRBJ1-3; tentative D call: TRBD1 (5 bases). This CDR3 contains 18 residues. CDR1 and CDR2 (germline): SGHTA, FQGNSA. V lost 5 bases and J 1 base, leaving 21 bases between the germline ends. The CDR3 DNA reads TGTGCCAGCAGCCCCCACAGGCCCAGCGTTAATTCTGGAAACACCATATATTTT. It is translated as CASSPHRPSVNSGNTIYF.

The count of this clone is one. The chain has TRBV9 and TRBJ2-5, with D perhaps matching TRBD2 (6 bases). Trimming took off 0 bases at V and 3 bases at J, with 12 bases between the two ends. The length of the CDR3 is 15 residues. Germline V gene data show CDR1 as SGDLS and CDR2 as YYNGEE. The CDR3: CASSVEGTSEETQYF. CDR3 DNA: TGTGCCAGCAGCGTAGAGGGGACTTCGGAAGAGACCCAGTACTTC.

V is TRBV30 and J is TRBJ2-1; 9 bases match TRBD2. CDR1 GTSNPN and CDR2 SVGIG come from the germline V gene (reference sequence). J was trimmed by 8 bases and V by 4 bases; bases with no gene match: 9. CDR3 size: 14 residues. CDR3 DNA sequence: TGTGCCTGGAATGCGGGGGGGCTTAACTATGAGCAGTTCTTC. As protein: CAWNAGGLNYEQFF.

This chain joins TRBV19 and TRBJ1-1; no firm D call. V lost 4 bases, J lost 4 bases, and 16 bases lay in between. CDR1 and CDR2 (germline): LNHDA, SQIVND (reference sequence). This CDR3 contains 15 residues. The CDR3 spells CASSSRLYPSTEAFF. CDR3 in DNA: TGTGCCAGTAGTAGCAGGTTGTATCCGTCCACTGAAGCTTTCTTT.

V gene TRBV30 combines with J gene TRBJ2-2, with D hard to call. The germline gives CDR1 GTSNPN, CDR2 SVGIG (reference sequence). With 0 bases removed from V and 1 base from J, the gap between germline ends came to 3 bases. This CDR3 contains 13 residues. The CDR3 here is CAWSVQNTGELFF. The CDR3 region has the DNA TGTGCCTGGAGTGTACAGAACACCGGGGAGCTGTTTTTT.

The chain joins TRBV6-2 or TRBV6-3 to TRBJ1-1; TRBD1 might be the D (5 bases). This CDR3 contains 15 residues. Trimming stripped 4 bases from V and 5 bases from J, with 17 bases between. Germline V gene data show CDR1 as MNHEY and CDR2 as SVGEGT. As DNA, the CDR3 is TGTGCCAGCAGTTTCCGTGTGTGGGGCGGTACTGAAGCTTTCTTT. This codes for CASSFRVWGGTEAFF.

In this sample, this clone turned up a few times. This sample also contains other DNA sequences that code for the same CDR3. This chain joins TRBV29-1 and TRBJ2-2; D not certain. Deletions cut 4 bases from V and 4 bases from J, with 4 bases between. Germline loops: CDR1 SQVTM, CDR2 ANQGSEA. The CDR3 sequence is 11 residues long. The CDR3 nucleotides read TGCAGCGTTGCCGGCACCGGGGAGCTGTTTTTT. Translated: CSVAGTGELFF.

V gene TRBV4-2 combines with J gene TRBJ2-3, with D possibly matching TRBD2 (7 bases). The CDR3 consists of 15 residues. Germline values: CDR1 LGHNA, CDR2 YNFKEQ. Deletions cut 4 bases from V and 2 bases from J, with 13 bases between. CDR3: CASSRGGGLTDTQYF. Written as DNA, the CDR3 is TGTGCCAGCAGCCGGGGAGGGGGGCTCACAGATACGCAGTATTTT.

The V gene is TRBV5-6, the J gene TRBJ1-1; D may be TRBD1 (5 bases). Germline V CDR1 and CDR2: SGHDT, YYEEEE. The CDR3 is 14 residues long. Between the trimmed V and J ends, which lost 6 bases and 4 bases, there was a span of 16 bases. CDR3 region: CASTWGQPGTEAFF. The CDR3, as DNA: TGTGCCAGCACCTGGGGCCAACCCGGCACTGAAGCTTTCTTT.

The V and J genes are TRBV5-4 and TRBJ2-2; a possible D gene is TRBD2 (5 bases). CDR3 length: 15 residues. Trimming stripped 2 bases from V and 6 bases from J, with 14 bases between. Germline values: CDR1 SGHNT, CDR2 YYREEE (reference sequence). CDR3 sequence reads: CASSFEAGLSGELFF. CDR3 bases: TGTGCCAGCAGCTTCGAGGCGGGCCTTTCCGGGGAGCTGTTTTTT. The variable domain in full, completed from reference TRBV5-4 and TRBJ2-2, reads ETGVTQSPTHLIKTRGQQVTLRCSSQSGHNTVSWYQQALGQGPQFIFQYYREEENGRGNFPPRFSGLQFPNYSSELNVNALELDDSALYLCASSFEAGLSGELFFGEGSRLTVL.

The V call is TRBV2, the J call TRBJ1-6; D gene ambiguous. The CDR3 contains 16 residues. CDR1 and CDR2 from the germline V gene are SNHLY and FYNNEI. Trimming stripped 4 bases from V and 0 bases from J, with 10 bases between. In DNA form, the CDR3 reads TGTGCCAGCAGTGTCCGTCCGAGCTCCTATAATTCACCCCTCCACTTT. Amino acids: CASSVRPSSYNSPLHF.

This clone was observed a single time. This sequence joins TRBV12-5 and TRBJ1-1, with D possibly matching TRBD1 (5 bases). Per germline, CDR1 LGHNT and CDR2 FRNRAP. V lost 5 bases, J lost 10 bases, and 14 bases lay in between. CDR3 size: 12 residues. This CDR3 reads CASGRSGIGAFF. In DNA, the CDR3 is TGTGCTAGTGGTCGATCAGGGATTGGAGCTTTCTTT.

The chain carries TRBV11-2 and TRBJ2-7; TRBD2 matches at 7 bases. After removal of 5 bases from V and 4 bases from J, the junction contained 8 bases not matched to a gene. The germline CDR1 and CDR2 sequences are SGHAT and FQNNGV. The CDR3 runs 14 residues. CDR3 bases: TGTGCCAGCAGCGATGGGGGGGGTAGGTACGAGCAGTACTTC. This sequence encodes CASSDGGGRYEQYF.